The 16 T cell receptor beta chains below come from one sample, sequenced in a study of cytomegalovirus exposure and HLA in healthy donors. Sequencing was performed with immunoSEQ multiplex PCR; in TCRdb, only in-frame clones are kept and a portion is missing. The sample has roughly 200,000 clones; about 81% are singletons. The sequencing sample was made of PBMCs. The receptors originated from a woman aged 25 to 39 in good health and CMV-seronegative.

The J gene is TRBJ2-5, the V gene TRBV7-9, with a tentative D call TRBD1 (6 bases). This CDR3 has 14 residues. Germline CDR1 reads SEHNR; CDR2 reads FQNEAQ (reference sequence). Trimming took off 3 bases at V and 4 bases at J, with 12 bases between the two ends. For the CDR3, the DNA is TGTGCCAGCAGCTTTACAGGGCCCCCAGAGACCCAGTACTTC. The encoded protein is CASSFTGPPETQYF.

The CDR3 DNA follows: TGTGCCAGCAGTGGGGCACTTCTAAGCAATGAAAAACTGTTTTTT. This encodes CASSGALLSNEKLFF. The chain employs TRBV2 and TRBJ1-4; the D is unclear. Trimming took off 4 bases at V and 5 bases at J, with 14 bases between the two ends. CDR3 length: 15 amino acids. Germline values: CDR1 SNHLY, CDR2 FYNNEI.

The rearrangement links TRBV27 to TRBJ2-1, with D perhaps matching TRBD1 (5 bases). The CDR3 has 18 residues. Trimming left V 6 bases short and J 7 bases short, with 28 bases between. Germline V gene data show CDR1 as MNHEY and CDR2 as SMNVEV (reference sequence). In DNA, the CDR3 is TGTGCCAGCAGCATGTCGGCAGGGCTGATTCTTGTTGGGAATGAGCAGTTCTTC. This translates into CASSMSAGLILVGNEQFF.

The chain joins TRBV7-9 to TRBJ2-7; 13 positions match TRBD2. With V trimmed by 5 bases and J by 1 base, 8 bases remained unmatched. CDR1 and CDR2 (germline): SEHNR, FQNEAQ (reference sequence). The CDR3 contains 17 residues. CDR3 sequence reads: CASSQGPGLAGSYEQYF. As DNA, the CDR3 is TGTGCCAGCAGCCAAGGTCCGGGACTAGCGGGGTCCTACGAGCAGTACTTC.

This sequence joins TRBV6-6 and TRBJ1-1, with no clear D. Trimming took off 8 bases at V and 5 bases at J, with 6 bases between the two ends. The CDR3 is 10 residues long. Germline CDR1 reads MNHNY; CDR2 reads SVGAGI (reference sequence). The CDR3, as DNA: TGTGCCAGCTCAGAAACTGAAGCTTTCTTT. This encodes CASSETEAFF.

The rearrangement links TRBV6-1 to TRBJ2-7; 8 bases line up with TRBD1. This CDR3 is built from 13 residues. The junction had 2 bases not matched to a gene; V was cut back by 2 bases and J by 5 bases. Germline V gives CDR1 MNHNS, CDR2 SASEGT. In DNA form, the CDR3 reads TGTGCCAGCAGTGAACAGGGGGCAAACGAGCAGTACTTC. Translating it yields CASSEQGANEQYF.

V and J are TRBV10-3 and TRBJ1-1; D is unclear. The CDR3 is 13 residues long. Germline V gene sequence: CDR1 ENHRY, CDR2 SYGVKD. V was shortened by 0 bases and J by 4 bases, with 6 bases between the two germline ends. The chain's CDR3 is CAISESLGTEAFF. CDR3 coding DNA: TGTGCCATCAGTGAGTCGCTAGGCACTGAAGCTTTCTTT.

The chain links TRBV2 to TRBJ1-1; no definite D call. V lost 8 bases and J 6 bases, leaving 13 bases between the germline ends. This CDR3 comprises 12 residues. CDR1 SNHLY and CDR2 FYNNEI come from the germline V gene. CDR3 residues: CASQNLGAEAFF. CDR3 in DNA: TGTGCCAGCCAGAACCTGGGCGCTGAAGCTTTCTTT.

The chain recombines TRBV7-9 with TRBJ2-5; D might be TRBD2 (5 bases). V was shortened by 0 bases and J by 1 base, with 12 bases between the two germline ends. The CDR3 is 16 amino acids. CDR1 SEHNR and CDR2 FQNEAQ come from the germline V gene (reference sequence). The CDR3 DNA follows: TGTGCCAGCAGCTTAGCGTTCGCTAGCAGCCAAGAGACCCAGTACTTC. Translating gives CASSLAFASSQETQYF.

CDR3 region: CASSLREDNYEQYF. In DNA form, the CDR3 reads TGTGCCAGCAGTTTGAGGGAGGATAACTACGAGCAGTACTTC. The J gene is TRBJ2-7, the V gene TRBV27; D might be TRBD2 (6 bases). Germline lookup yields CDR1 MNHEY and CDR2 SMNVEV (reference sequence). V lost 3 bases to trimming and J lost 3 bases, with 12 bases between them. There are 14 residues in the CDR3.

This clone was recorded once. The chain employs TRBV6-5 and TRBJ2-4; D not resolved. The ends were cut back, 6 bases at V and 0 bases at J, with 12 bases in the middle. Germline V gives CDR1 MNHEY, CDR2 SVGAGI. The CDR3 runs to 15 residues. The CDR3 nucleotides read TGTGCCAGCAGCAGTCAAACAGAAGCCAAAAACATTCAGTACTTC. It translates to CASSSQTEAKNIQYF.

Concerning this clone itself: In the same sample, other DNA sequences code for this CDR3. V and J are TRBV7-9 and TRBJ2-7, with 9 nucleotides matching TRBD1. CDR1 SEHNR and CDR2 FQNEAQ come from the germline V gene (reference sequence). The junction had 2 bases not matched to a gene; V was cut back by 5 bases and J by 3 bases. The CDR3 length is 13 residues. The CDR3 loop is CASSVDRGYEQYF. The CDR3 nucleotides read TGTGCCAGCAGCGTGGACAGGGGCTACGAGCAGTACTTC.

The chain has TRBV9 and TRBJ2-7; perhaps TRBD2 as D (6 bases). Trimming removed 2 bases from V and 3 bases from J, with 12 bases in between. Germline values: CDR1 SGDLS, CDR2 YYNGEE. The CDR3 covers 14 residues. The CDR3 sequence: CASSVHGGGYEQYF. For the CDR3, the DNA is TGTGCCAGCAGCGTTCACGGGGGAGGCTACGAGCAGTACTTC. The full variable domain, with the rest looked up from reference TRBV9 and TRBJ2-7, is DSGVTQTPKHLITATGQRVTLRCSPRSGDLSVYWYQQSLDQGLQFLIQYYNGEERAKGNILERFSAQQFPDLHSELNLSSLELGDSALYFCASSVHGGGYEQYFGPGTRLTVT.

The chain has TRBV5-1 and TRBJ2-3; 13 nucleotides agree with TRBD2. This CDR3 has 16 residues. Germline V gives CDR1 SGHRS, CDR2 YFSETQ. The junction had 7 bases not matched to a gene; V was cut back by 4 bases and J by 5 bases. CDR3 DNA sequence: TGCGCCAGCAGCCCTACTAGCGGGGGGGCAGGAGATACGCAGTATTTT. Translated: CASSPTSGGAGDTQYF.

The chain employs TRBV28 and TRBJ1-3; TRBD1 might be the D (5 bases). Germline values: CDR1 MDHEN, CDR2 SYDVKM. The CDR3 covers 15 residues. V lost 2 bases to trimming and J lost 9 bases, with 17 bases between them. The DNA for the CDR3 is TGTGCCAGCAGTTTAACGGCGGGGCAGGCCGGCACCATATATTTT. Translation gives CASSLTAGQAGTIYF.

V usage is TRBV9 and J usage is TRBJ1-1, with a weak D call TRBD1 (6 bases). The length of the CDR3 is 15 residues. Germline CDR1 is SGDLS and CDR2 is YYNGEE. V shed 3 bases and J shed 0 bases, with 12 bases lying between them. Here the CDR3 DNA reads TGTGCCAGCAGCGCCGACAGGTCCCTGAACACTGAAGCTTTCTTT. Its translation: CASSADRSLNTEAFF. The full variable domain, in which reference TRBV9 and TRBJ1-1 provide the parts outside the CDR3, is DSGVTQTPKHLITATGQRVTLRCSPRSGDLSVYWYQQSLDQGLQFLIQYYNGEERAKGNILERFSAQQFPDLHSELNLSSLELGDSALYFCASSADRSLNTEAFFGQGTRLTVV.